This entry lists 4 T cell receptor beta chains sequenced from one sample in a study of blood T cell repertoires in COVID-19. TCRdb's table, derived via immunoSEQ multiplex PCR, lists solely in-frame clones and lacks some. Of 170,000 or so clones in the sample, roughly 90% were seen once. The sequenced sample consisted of PBMCs or T cells enriched from blood (not recorded which). Receptors originate from a woman aged 50 to 60 who had recovered from COVID-19.

The chain couples TRBV9 to TRBJ2-3; possibly TRBD1 for D (6 bases). There are 17 residues in the CDR3. V was trimmed by 0 bases and J by 0 bases, leaving 14 bases between them. Germline values: CDR1 SGDLS, CDR2 YYNGEE. In DNA form, the CDR3 reads TGTGCCAGCAGCGTAGGAGTTGGGGGCTCAAGCACAGATACGCAGTATTTT. Translation gives CASSVGVGGSSTDTQYF.

V and J are TRBV5-6 and TRBJ1-6; the D gene is possibly TRBD1 (5 bases). Germline V lookup: CDR1 SGHDT, CDR2 YYEEEE. V was pared by 4 bases and J by 5 bases, with 16 bases between. The CDR3 is 16 residues long. This chain's CDR3 is CASSKGRVKNNSPLHF. In nucleotides, the CDR3 is TGTGCCAGCAGCAAGGGCAGGGTAAAGAATAATTCACCCCTCCACTTT.

The chain recombines TRBV2 with TRBJ1-6, with D possibly being TRBD1 (6 bases). Trimming took 6 bases from V and 8 from J, leaving 11 bases between them. Germline V CDR1 and CDR2: SNHLY, FYNNEI. This CDR3 region has 13 residues. Written as DNA, the CDR3 is TGTGCCAGCAGAGGGGGGGGGTATTCACCCCTCCACTTT. Translating it yields CASRGGGYSPLHF.

The V gene is TRBV3-1 (or the pseudogene TRBV3-2), the J gene TRBJ1-1; D ambiguous. With 1 base removed from V and 6 bases from J, the gap between germline ends came to 12 bases. The CDR3 sequence is 14 residues long. CDR1 and CDR2 from the germline V gene are LGHDT and YNNKEL (reference sequence). The CDR3 nucleotides are TGTGCCAGCAGCCAAGTCGTCGGGTCGTCTGAAGCTTTCTTT. Residues: CASSQVVGSSEAFF.